This T cell receptor (beta chain) appears in the sequencing data of a study of T cells in Graves' hyperthyroidism and ophthalmopathy. Whole-study findings and limits: Onset of ophthalmopathy came a median roughly 6.9 months after the model predicted it. Most thyroid clonotypes that were expanded above 0.001 also turned up in blood.

Germline CDR1 MGHRA, CDR2 YSYEKL. The CDR3 runs to 16 residues. The germline V and J ends were trimmed by 0 bases and 3 bases, with 13 bases remaining between them. Patients aged 18 to 65 with hyperthyroidism were newly diagnosed, with duration under 2 months. Regions amplified from RNA transcripts were the TCR beta CDR3 regions. The study used the HTBI primer set for a first-round RT-PCR of the TCR CDR3. TCRdb recomputed calls from the multiplex PCR reads with MiXCR, one row per CDR3 protein. The sample records some 560,000 distinct CDR3 sequences, approximately 14% being singletons. Regarding this clonotype: Its antigen is unknown. A much larger clonotype is one base distant, so this may be a read error. The CDR3 carries no conserved terminal phenylalanine or tryptophan, so it likely arises from a read error.

The chain combines TRBV4-1 with TRBJ2-3; D is unresolved. The sample consisted of blood. The receptor comes from a woman in her thirties or forties with Graves' hyperthyroidism. The CDR3 DNA is TGCGCCAGCAGCCAAGAGGGCCTGGGTAAAACAGATACGCAGTATTCT. Its protein product is CASSQEGLGKTDTQYS.